Presented here are 28 T cell receptor beta chains from one specimen sequenced in a study of CD8 T cells in Susac syndrome. A quantity of roughly 0.5 to 1 ug RNA underwent reverse transcription using random hexamers. One entry per CDR3 protein results from TCRdb running MiXCR on the immunoSEQ multiplex PCR reads. The sample has about 300,000 distinct CDR3 sequences, approximately 90% seen once. The sequenced sample consisted of CD8+ T cells from PBMCs. The origin of the receptors is a human donor with multiple sclerosis.

The gene calls are TRBV29-1 and TRBJ1-1, with a possible D match to TRBD1 (5 bases). CDR3 length: 13 amino acids. CDR1 and CDR2 (germline): SQVTM, ANQGSEA. Between the trimmed V and J ends, which lost 4 bases and 4 bases, there was a span of 13 bases. The CDR3: CSVGGEGGTEAFF. In DNA form, the CDR3 reads TGCAGCGTTGGGGGGGAGGGCGGCACTGAAGCTTTCTTT.

A remark on this clonotype: At one end, the junction sequence differs from germline, possibly due to a read error. The chain has TRBV20-1 and TRBJ1-1; no clear D. Germline-derived CDR1 and CDR2 are DFQATT and SNEGSKA (reference sequence). This CDR3 is built from 10 residues. CDR3 nucleotide sequence: TGCAGTGCTAGAAACACTGGAGCTTTCTTT. It yields the protein CSARNTGAFF.

The rearrangement joins TRBV28 to TRBJ2-3, with D maybe TRBD2 (6 bases). The germline V gene has CDR1 MDHEN and CDR2 SYDVKM. The CDR3 length is 13 residues. The V and J ends lost 3 bases and 6 bases respectively, with 10 bases between them. This CDR3 reads CASSFRGTDTQYF. In nucleotides, the CDR3 is TGTGCCAGCAGTTTCCGGGGGACGGATACGCAGTATTTT.

J is TRBJ2-7 and V is TRBV3-1, with D tentatively TRBD1 (6 bases). The CDR3 contains 14 residues. V lost 0 bases, J lost 6 bases, and 12 bases lay in between. Germline V gene sequence: CDR1 LGHDT, CDR2 YNNKEL (reference sequence). CDR3 loop: CASSQEGALGEQYF. The CDR3 bases are TGTGCCAGCAGCCAAGAGGGGGCCCTCGGCGAGCAGTACTTC.

The rearrangement joins TRBV11-3 to TRBJ2-2, with a possible D match to TRBD2 (7 bases). The CDR3 is 12 residues long. V was pared by 7 bases and J by 6 bases, with 9 bases between. Per the germline V gene, CDR1 is SGHNT and CDR2 is YENEEA. The CDR3 is CASKGGSGELFF. CDR3 coding DNA: TGTGCCAGCAAGGGGGGGTCCGGGGAGCTGTTTTTT.

J is TRBJ2-7 and V is TRBV4-2, with D perhaps being TRBD1 or TRBD2 (6 bases each). The CDR3 extends over 16 amino acids. Trimming took 1 base from V and 6 from J, leaving 19 bases between them. Germline V gives CDR1 LGHNA, CDR2 YNFKEQ. CDR3 coding DNA: TGTGCCAGCAGCCAAGTTGGGAACAGGGAGGCAGCCGAGCAGTACTTC. It specifies CASSQVGNREAAEQYF.

The chain links TRBV19 to TRBJ1-1; no clear D gene. From germline, CDR1 is LNHDA and CDR2 SQIVND (reference sequence). V gave up 7 bases and J gave up 4 bases, with 16 bases separating them. The length of the CDR3 is 14 residues. The CDR3: CASTPAPKGTEAFF. The DNA of the CDR3 is TGTGCCAGTACTCCGGCCCCGAAAGGCACTGAAGCTTTCTTT. The full variable domain, completed using reference TRBV19 and TRBJ1-1, is DGGITQSPKYLFRKEGQNVTLSCEQNLNHDAMYWYRQDPGQGLRLIYYSQIVNDFQKGDIAEGYSVSREKKESFPLTVTSAQKNPTAFYLCASTPAPKGTEAFFGQGTRLTVV.

This clonotype was picked up a small number of times. The chain employs TRBV15 and TRBJ2-7; 7 bases agree with TRBD2. The CDR3 runs to 15 residues. V gave up 1 base and J gave up 2 bases; unmatched junction bases: 5. Germline lookup yields CDR1 LNHNV and CDR2 YYDKDF (reference sequence). The CDR3 here is CATSRGEGPTYEQYF. DNA for the CDR3: TGTGCCACCAGCAGAGGGGAGGGCCCGACCTACGAGCAGTACTTC.

The rearrangement links TRBV6-5 to TRBJ2-1; D perhaps matches TRBD1 (6 bases). The CDR3 extends over 14 amino acids. The ends were cut back, 6 bases at V and 2 bases at J, with 11 bases in the middle. CDR1 is MNHEY and CDR2 is SVGAGI in the germline V gene. The CDR3 reads CASSPDSTYNEQFF. The CDR3 nucleotides read TGTGCCAGCAGCCCGGACAGTACCTACAATGAGCAGTTCTTC.

As DNA, the CDR3 is TGTGCCAGCAGCTTATTTCTAGCGGGAGGCCACTACGAGCAGTACTTC. Translation gives CASSLFLAGGHYEQYF. This chain joins TRBV13 and TRBJ2-7; TRBD2 aligns across 11 bases. In germline, CDR1 is PRHDT, CDR2 FYEKMQ (reference sequence). The CDR3 sequence is 16 residues long. With V trimmed by 2 bases and J by 3 bases, 6 bases remained unmatched.

V gene TRBV20-1 combines with J gene TRBJ2-1; perhaps TRBD2 as D (5 bases). Germline V CDR1 and CDR2: DFQATT, SNEGSKA (reference sequence). V was pared by 1 base and J by 3 bases, with 10 bases between. CDR3 length: 14 amino acids. The CDR3 nucleotides read TGCAGTGCTAGAGGTCTCCGGGACTACAATGAGCAGTTCTTC. Translated, it gives CSARGLRDYNEQFF.

The rearrangement links TRBV6-2 or TRBV6-3 to TRBJ2-7; TRBD2 aligns across 8 bases. The V gene end was trimmed by 6 bases and the J gene end by 2 bases; junction bases not matched to a gene: 12. CDR1 is MNHEY and CDR2 is SVGEGT in the germline V gene. CDR3 length equals 16 residues. CDR3 region: CASSLRREGQTYEQYF. Written as DNA, the CDR3 is TGTGCCAGCAGCCTGAGACGGGAGGGACAAACCTACGAGCAGTACTTC.

This chain links TRBV9 with TRBJ1-4; D gene uncertain. The V gene lost 0 bases and the J gene lost 0 bases, with 6 bases spanning the gap. Per germline, CDR1 SGDLS and CDR2 YYNGEE. This CDR3 comprises 15 residues. This CDR3 reads CASSVGATTNEKLFF. DNA for the CDR3: TGTGCCAGCAGCGTAGGGGCTACAACTAATGAAAAACTGTTTTTT.

The V gene is TRBV19, the J gene TRBJ1-2, with 7 bases aligning to TRBD1. V shed 5 bases, J shed 10 bases, and the junction held 7 bases outside the gene matches. Germline CDR1 is LNHDA and CDR2 is SQIVND (reference sequence). The CDR3 has 12 residues. The CDR3, as DNA: TGTGCCAGTAGTCCCCAGGGGGATGACTACACCTTC. Residues: CASSPQGDDYTF.

V usage is TRBV5-5 and J usage is TRBJ2-2; possibly TRBD2 for D (6 bases). Trimming cost V 3 bases and J 3 bases, with 9 bases left between them. Germline values: CDR1 SGHKS, CDR2 YYEKEE (reference sequence). The CDR3 length is 14 residues. This chain's CDR3 is CASSWDLDTGELFF. The CDR3 region has the DNA TGTGCCAGCAGCTGGGACTTGGACACCGGGGAGCTGTTTTTT.

The V call is TRBV7-9, the J call TRBJ2-4, with D perhaps TRBD1 (5 bases). There are 13 residues in the CDR3. The germline V gene has CDR1 SEHNR and CDR2 FQNEAQ (reference sequence). V shed 5 bases and J shed 10 bases, with 15 bases lying between them. This CDR3 reads CASSAQTVPIQYF. In DNA, the CDR3 is TGTGCCAGCAGCGCCCAGACAGTTCCAATTCAGTACTTC.

CDR3 sequence reads: CASSLDSGYTF. Here the CDR3 DNA reads TGTGCCAGCAGCTTAGACAGCGGCTACACCTTC. The V call is TRBV7-9, the J call TRBJ1-2; D ambiguous. With 1 base removed from V and 8 bases from J, the gap between germline ends came to 5 bases. CDR1 SEHNR and CDR2 FQNEAQ come from the germline V gene (reference sequence). The CDR3 contains 11 residues. Filled out from reference TRBV7-9 and TRBJ1-2, the complete variable domain reads DTGVSQNPRHKITKRGQNVTFRCDPISEHNRLYWYRQTLGQGPEFLTYFQNEAQLEKSRLLSDRFSAERPKGSFSTLEIQRTEQGDSAMYLCASSLDSGYTFGSGTRLTVV.

Comment on this clonotype: One junction end disagrees with the germline gene, perhaps due to a read error. The J gene is TRBJ2-7, the V gene TRBV7-9, with TRBD1 as a possible D gene (5 bases). Germline V CDR1 and CDR2: SEHNR, FQNEAQ (reference sequence). CDR3 length equals 16 residues. The CDR3 nucleotides read TGTACCAGCAGCCCAAGGGGCGCAGCGCTATCCTACGAGCAGTACTTC. Its translation: CTSSPRGAALSYEQYF.

The chain couples TRBV7-9 to TRBJ2-1; 13 bases are shared with TRBD2. CDR3 length: 17 residues. Trimming took 7 bases from V and 3 from J; bases not matched to a gene: 9. Germline lookup yields CDR1 SEHNR and CDR2 FQNEAQ (reference sequence). DNA of the CDR3: TGTGCCAGCACCCAGCTGGGACTAGCGGGATTCTACAATGAGCAGTTCTTC. Its protein is CASTQLGLAGFYNEQFF.

The rearrangement links TRBV5-1 to TRBJ2-1; D assignment may be TRBD1 or TRBD2 (5 bases each). This CDR3 comprises 15 residues. CDR1 is SGHRS and CDR2 is YFSETQ in the germline V gene. V dropped 4 bases and J dropped 1 base, with 12 bases sitting between them. As DNA, the CDR3 is TGCGCCAGCAGCCTCGGGACGGATTCCTACAATGAGCAGTTCTTC. Translated: CASSLGTDSYNEQFF.

Here the CDR3 reads CASSLQTGRDEQFF. The CDR3 nucleotides read TGCGCCAGCAGCCTCCAGACAGGGCGCGATGAGCAGTTCTTC. This chain connects TRBV4-3 to TRBJ2-1; 7 nucleotides match TRBD1. The CDR3 extends over 14 amino acids. Unmatched junction bases numbered 8, after V lost 4 bases and J lost 8 bases. From germline, CDR1 is LGHNA and CDR2 YSLEER.

As regards this clonotype: Its ends do not fully match the called genes, so a read error is possible. This sequence joins TRBV12-3 or TRBV12-4 and TRBJ2-3; 7 bases fit TRBD1. The CDR3 has 16 residues. The CDR3 nucleotides read TGTGTCAGCAGCGAAGGGGGCGGGCCTCTTACAGATACGCAGTATTTT. Its protein is CVSSEGGGPLTDTQYF.

The rearrangement joins TRBV12-3 or TRBV12-4 to TRBJ2-7, with 8 bases aligning to TRBD1. Trimming removed 4 bases from V and 5 bases from J; junction bases left unmatched: 7. The CDR3 extends over 14 amino acids. The CDR3 here is CASSWTGPADEQYF. DNA of the CDR3: TGTGCCAGCAGTTGGACAGGGCCCGCCGACGAGCAGTACTTC.

V is TRBV28 and J is TRBJ1-1; a weak D match, TRBD1 (5 bases). CDR3 size: 17 residues. The V end lost 5 bases, the J end lost 1 base, and 20 bases lay between the germline ends. The germline gives CDR1 MDHEN, CDR2 SYDVKM. CDR3 sequence: CASSPMGQSTTNTEAFF. The DNA for the CDR3 is TGTGCCAGCAGTCCCATGGGGCAGTCTACTACGAACACTGAAGCTTTCTTT.

The CDR3 DNA is TGTGCCAGTATCCAGAGCTGGGGCACCGGGGAGCTGTTTTTT. Encoded protein: CASIQSWGTGELFF. The chain carries TRBV19 and TRBJ2-2; no firm D call. V lost 7 bases to trimming and J lost 4 bases, with 13 bases between them. Germline-derived CDR1 and CDR2 are LNHDA and SQIVND (reference sequence). The CDR3 spans 14 residues.

This chain joins TRBV7-9 and TRBJ1-1, with 9 bases fitting TRBD1. Germline V gene data show CDR1 as SEHNR and CDR2 as FQNEAQ (reference sequence). V was pared by 8 bases and J by 5 bases, with 6 bases of the junction left unmatched. The CDR3 loop spans 13 amino acids. The CDR3 is CASRTGGWTEAFF. For the CDR3, the DNA is TGTGCCAGCCGCACAGGGGGCTGGACTGAAGCTTTCTTT. Supplemented by reference TRBV7-9 and TRBJ1-1, the full variable domain reads DTGVSQNPRHKITKRGQNVTFRCDPISEHNRLYWYRQTLGQGPEFLTYFQNEAQLEKSRLLSDRFSAERPKGSFSTLEIQRTEQGDSAMYLCASRTGGWTEAFFGQGTRLTVV.

V and J are TRBV5-4 and TRBJ2-2; a weak D match, TRBD2 (6 bases). The CDR3 consists of 17 residues. V dropped 4 bases and J dropped 0 bases, with 16 bases sitting between them. Per germline, CDR1 SGHNT and CDR2 YYREEE (reference sequence). The CDR3 nucleotides are TGTGCCAGCAGCATGCGGGACGCCCCTGCGAACACCGGGGAGCTGTTTTTT. Translating gives CASSMRDAPANTGELFF.

The rearrangement uses TRBV6-2 or TRBV6-3 and TRBJ2-2; D ambiguous. Trimming stripped 1 base from V and 4 bases from J, with 7 bases between. The CDR3 is 14 amino acids. The germline CDR1 and CDR2 sequences are MNHEY and SVGEGT. The CDR3 DNA reads TGTGCCAGCAGTTACTTACACGCCACCGGGGAGCTGTTTTTT. This gives the protein CASSYLHATGELFF.